This T cell receptor beta chain was sequenced during a study of T cells in Graves' hyperthyroidism and ophthalmopathy. TCR beta CDR3 regions were amplified from RNA. Researchers ran a first-round RT-PCR on the TCR CDR3 using the HTBI primer set. TCRdb independently ran MiXCR on the multiplex PCR reads; one entry per CDR3 protein. The sample yields 650,000 to 800,000 distinct CDR3 sequences, just under 45% seen once. The CDR3 spans 15 residues. Germline loops: CDR1 LNHDA, CDR2 SQIVND (reference sequence). The junction had 3 bases not matched to a gene; V was cut back by 5 bases and J by 1 base. This clonotype has at least ten counts.

Sample: peripheral blood or thyroid tissue (not recorded which). This clonotype originated in an adult man with Graves' disease, either hyperthyroidism or ophthalmopathy (not recorded which). The V gene is TRBV19, the J gene TRBJ2-5; TRBD2 matches 11 bases. The DNA of the CDR3 is TGTGCCAGTAGTCCGGGACTAGCGGCCCAAGAGACCCAGTACTTC. It codes for CASSPGLAAQETQYF.